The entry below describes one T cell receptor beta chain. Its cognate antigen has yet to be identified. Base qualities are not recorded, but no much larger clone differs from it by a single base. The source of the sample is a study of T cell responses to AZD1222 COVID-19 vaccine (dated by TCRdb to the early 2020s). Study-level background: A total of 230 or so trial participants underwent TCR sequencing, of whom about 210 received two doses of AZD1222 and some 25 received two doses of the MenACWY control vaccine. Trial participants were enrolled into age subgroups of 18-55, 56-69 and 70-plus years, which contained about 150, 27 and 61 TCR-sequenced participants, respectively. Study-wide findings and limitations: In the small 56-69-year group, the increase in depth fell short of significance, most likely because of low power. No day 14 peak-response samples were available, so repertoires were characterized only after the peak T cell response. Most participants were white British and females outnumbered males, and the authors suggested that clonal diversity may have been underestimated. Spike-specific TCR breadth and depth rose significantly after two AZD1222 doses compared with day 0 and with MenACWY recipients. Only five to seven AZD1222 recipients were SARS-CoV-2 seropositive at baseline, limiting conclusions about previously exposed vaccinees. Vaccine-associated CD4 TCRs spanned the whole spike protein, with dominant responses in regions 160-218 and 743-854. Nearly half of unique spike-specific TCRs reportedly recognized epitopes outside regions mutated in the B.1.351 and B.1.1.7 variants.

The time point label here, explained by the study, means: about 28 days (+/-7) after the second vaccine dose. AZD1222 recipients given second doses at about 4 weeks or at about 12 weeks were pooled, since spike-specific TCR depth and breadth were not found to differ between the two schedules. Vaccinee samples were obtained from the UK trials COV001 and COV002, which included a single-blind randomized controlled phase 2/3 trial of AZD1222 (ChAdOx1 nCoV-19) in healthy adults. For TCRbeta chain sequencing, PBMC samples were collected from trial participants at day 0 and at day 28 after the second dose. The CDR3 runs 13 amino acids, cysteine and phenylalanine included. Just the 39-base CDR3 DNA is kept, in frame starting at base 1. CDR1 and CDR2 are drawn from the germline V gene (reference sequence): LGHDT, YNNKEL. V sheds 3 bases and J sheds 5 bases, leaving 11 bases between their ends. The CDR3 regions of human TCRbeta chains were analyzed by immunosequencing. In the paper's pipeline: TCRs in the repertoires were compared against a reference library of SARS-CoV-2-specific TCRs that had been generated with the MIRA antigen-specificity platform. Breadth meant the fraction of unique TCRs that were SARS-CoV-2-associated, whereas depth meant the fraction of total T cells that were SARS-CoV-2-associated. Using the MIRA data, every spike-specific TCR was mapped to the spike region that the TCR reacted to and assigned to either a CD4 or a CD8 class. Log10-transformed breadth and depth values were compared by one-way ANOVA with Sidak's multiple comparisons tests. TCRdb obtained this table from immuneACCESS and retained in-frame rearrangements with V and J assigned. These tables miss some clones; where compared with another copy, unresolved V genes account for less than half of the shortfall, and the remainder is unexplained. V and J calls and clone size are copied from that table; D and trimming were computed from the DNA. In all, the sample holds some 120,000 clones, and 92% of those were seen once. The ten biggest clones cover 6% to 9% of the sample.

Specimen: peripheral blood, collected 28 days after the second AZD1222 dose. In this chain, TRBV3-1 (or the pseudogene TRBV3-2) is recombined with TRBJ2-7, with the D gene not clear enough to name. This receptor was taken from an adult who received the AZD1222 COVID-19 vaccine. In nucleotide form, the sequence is TGTGCCAGCAGCCAGGGTGTATCCGACGAGCAGTACTTC. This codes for CASSQGVSDEQYF.